One and the same sample provided the 17 T cell receptor beta chains below, sequenced in a study of post-analysis software for immune sequencing data. General study findings and limits: Five TRBV segments were significantly more frequent in patients than in controls. TRBV5-6, TRBV5-1 and TRBV20-1 were among these segments.

Unique molecular identifiers were built into the TCR beta cDNA libraries. Each CDR3 protein is one row after TCRdb ran MiXCR on the PCR reads. In the table there are approximately 770,000 distinct CDR3 sequences, around 42% of which are singletons. No antigen has been assigned to these receptors. The source material was blood. All receptors come from a girl under 18 with multiple sclerosis.

For this clonotype: This may be a read error: a much more frequent sequence differs by one nucleotide. The chain recombines TRBV20-1 with TRBJ2-2; 9 nucleotides align to TRBD2. The V gene's germline CDR1 is DFQATT and CDR2 SNEGSKA (reference sequence). The CDR3 extends over 14 amino acids. CDR3 sequence: CSALAGANTRELFF. The CDR3 DNA sequence: TGCAGTGCTTTAGCGGGAGCAAACACCAGGGAGCTGTTTTTT.

The sample holds a few counts of this clonotype. The DNA of the CDR3 is TGTGCCAGCCGACAACTAGCGGGAGTATCAGATACGCAGTATTTT. It codes for CASRQLAGVSDTQYF. This chain connects TRBV2 to TRBJ2-3; TRBD2 aligns across 11 bases. The J segment lost 4 bases and the V segment lost 8 bases, leaving 8 bases of the junction unmatched. The CDR3 runs 15 residues. Per the germline V gene, CDR1 is SNHLY and CDR2 is FYNNEI.

This clonotype occurred a few times. The chain combines TRBV30 with TRBJ1-1, with TRBD1 as a possible D gene (5 bases). The germline V gene encodes CDR1 GTSNPN and CDR2 SVGIG (reference sequence). Trimming shortened V by 1 base and J by 2 bases, and 8 bases separated the two germline ends. The CDR3 has 13 amino acids. Here the CDR3 reads CAWSDQGNTEAFF. The CDR3 region has the DNA TGTGCCTGGAGTGACCAGGGAAACACTGAAGCTTTCTTT.

The count of this clonotype is one. The CDR3 DNA sequence: TGTGCTAGTGCCCTCTTAGGGCCCCAGCATTTT. This sequence encodes CASALLGPQHF. The V call is TRBV12-5, the J call TRBJ1-5; D gene ambiguous. The CDR3 is 11 residues long. The V end was cut by 7 bases, the J end by 9 bases, with 10 bases between. Germline CDR1 reads LGHNT; CDR2 reads FRNRAP.

V usage is TRBV7-3 and J usage is TRBJ2-6; TRBD2 matches 7 bases. V lost 5 bases, J lost 3 bases, and 4 bases stayed unmatched. The CDR3 sequence is 15 residues long. Germline CDR1 SGHTA, CDR2 FQGTGA. The CDR3 here is CASSQGLGGANVLTF. The CDR3 region has the DNA TGTGCCAGCAGCCAAGGACTAGGTGGGGCCAACGTCCTGACTTTC.

The rearrangement uses TRBV3-1 and TRBJ1-2; a weak D match, TRBD1 (6 bases). V dropped 2 bases and J dropped 4 bases, with 17 bases sitting between them. CDR1 is LGHDT and CDR2 is YNNKEL in the germline V gene (reference sequence). The CDR3 extends over 16 amino acids. DNA for the CDR3: TGTGCCAGCAGCCAATCCCCCGGGGGCGAGAGCTATGGCTACACCTTC. Its translation: CASSQSPGGESYGYTF.

This clonotype has just a few counts. The rearrangement joins TRBV7-9 to TRBJ2-5; 8 nucleotides line up with TRBD2. In germline, CDR1 is SEHNR, CDR2 FQNEAQ (reference sequence). This CDR3 is 15 amino acids long. After removal of 2 bases from V and 5 bases from J, the junction contained 7 bases not matched to a gene. CDR3 residues: CASSLKREIGETQYF. CDR3 DNA sequence: TGTGCCAGCAGCTTAAAGCGGGAGATAGGGGAGACCCAGTACTTC.

The chain employs TRBV24-1 and TRBJ2-5; D may be TRBD1 (6 bases). The CDR3 length is 15 residues. Germline CDR1 reads KGHDR; CDR2 reads SFDVKD. V dropped 4 bases and J dropped 1 base, with 12 bases sitting between them. CDR3 nucleotide sequence: TGTGCCACCAGTGAGACCGGGACACTCCAAGAGACCCAGTACTTC. This codes for CATSETGTLQETQYF.

This clonotype was observed a few times. This chain links TRBV20-1 with TRBJ2-1, with a possible D match to TRBD2 (6 bases). V was shortened by 5 bases and J by 3 bases, with 11 bases between the two germline ends. Germline loops: CDR1 DFQATT, CDR2 SNEGSKA (reference sequence). CDR3 size: 13 residues. The CDR3 spells CSAGRDFYNEQFF. CDR3 nucleotide sequence: TGCAGTGCTGGCCGGGACTTCTACAATGAGCAGTTCTTC.

The genes are TRBV4-3 and TRBJ1-2, with D possibly being TRBD1 (6 bases). This CDR3 region has 15 residues. The V gene lost 0 bases and the J gene lost 7 bases, with 15 bases spanning the gap. CDR1 and CDR2 (germline): LGHNA, YSLEER. CDR3 loop: CASSQDGWGAGGYTF. The CDR3 region has the DNA TGCGCCAGCAGCCAAGATGGGTGGGGGGCCGGTGGCTACACCTTC.

The chain's CDR3 is CASSTEDRGVDEQFF. The CDR3 DNA sequence: TGCGCCAGCAGCACGGAGGACAGGGGGGTCGATGAGCAGTTCTTC. The V gene is TRBV5-1, the J gene TRBJ2-1; TRBD1 agrees at 10 bases. With V trimmed by 4 bases and J by 8 bases, 9 bases remained unmatched. Germline CDR1 SGHRS, CDR2 YFSETQ. The CDR3 consists of 15 residues.

The genes are TRBV10-3 and TRBJ2-7, with D unresolved. This CDR3 contains 13 residues. Germline lookup yields CDR1 ENHRY and CDR2 SYGVKD. The V end lost 4 bases, the J end lost 2 bases, and 9 bases lay between the germline ends. The chain's CDR3 is CAISASSPYEQYF. Here the CDR3 DNA reads TGTGCCATCAGTGCAAGTAGCCCCTACGAGCAGTACTTC.

There are a few counts of this clonotype. This chain connects TRBV6-1 to TRBJ2-1, with D uncertain. The germline gives CDR1 MNHNS, CDR2 SASEGT. There are 17 residues in the CDR3. Trimming stripped 1 base from V and 2 bases from J, with 15 bases between. As DNA, the CDR3 is TGTGCCAGCAGTGAAGATTTCGGGCTCCTGACCTACAATGAGCAGTTCTTC. Translated, it gives CASSEDFGLLTYNEQFF.

This chain uses TRBV24-1 with TRBJ2-5; 9 bases are shared with TRBD1. This CDR3 contains 15 residues. The J segment lost 5 bases and the V segment lost 5 bases, leaving 8 bases of the junction unmatched. Germline V CDR1 and CDR2: KGHDR, SFDVKD. The DNA for the CDR3 is TGTGCCACCAGTGGCCCCCTGACAGGGGGGGAGACCCAGTACTTC. It translates to CATSGPLTGGETQYF.

The CDR3 region is CASSAQTSGSSYNEQFF. The CDR3 DNA reads as TGCGCCAGCAGCGCCCAGACTAGCGGGAGCTCCTACAATGAGCAGTTCTTC. The V call is TRBV5-1, the J call TRBJ2-1, with TRBD2 identical over 12 bases. V shed 4 bases, J shed 0 bases, and the junction held 5 bases outside the gene matches. The CDR3 extends over 17 amino acids. Per germline, CDR1 SGHRS and CDR2 YFSETQ.

The sample holds a few counts of this clonotype. The gene calls are TRBV12-3 or TRBV12-4 and TRBJ2-1; no clear D. The CDR3 runs to 10 residues. Trimming stripped 4 bases from V and 9 bases from J, with 4 bases between. CDR3 in amino acids: CASSSGEQFF. CDR3 DNA: TGTGCCAGCAGTTCGGGTGAGCAGTTCTTC.

This CDR3 reads CSVEVPDSYEQYF. The CDR3 DNA reads TGCAGCGTTGAGGTCCCCGACTCCTACGAGCAGTACTTC. The J gene is TRBJ2-7, the V gene TRBV29-1; D gene ambiguous. Germline assignment: CDR1 SQVTM and CDR2 ANQGSEA. This CDR3 contains 13 residues. Trimming left V 3 bases short and J 0 bases short, with 9 bases between.